This entry describes one T cell receptor (beta chain). Its antigen remains unidentified. TCRdb's copy holds only in-frame clones and misses some; the assay was immunoSEQ multiplex PCR. The sample has tens of thousands of clones, approximately 88% seen once. The data were obtained in a study of OX40 agonist ivuxolimab in advanced cancers. For the study at large: With ivuxolimab, an agonistic anti-OX40 (CD134) antibody, patients were treated. Of the participants, 40% to 50% had some prior anti-PD-1, anti-PD-L1 or anti-CTLA-4 therapy, which was allowed.

Findings and limits, study-wide: The specificity for antigen of the expanded peripheral T cells was not determined. In the 0.1 to 3.0 mg/kg range, CD4+ and CD8+ blood T cells had expanded clonally by week 6.

The source material was CD4+ or CD8+ T cells sorted from blood, sampled in a trial of the OX40 agonist ivuxolimab. The sequence came from an adult with an advanced solid tumor such as melanoma, head and neck, liver or kidney cancer.

CDR3 residues: CASSFKGADEQFF. The CDR3 nucleotides read TGTGCCAGCAGCTTCAAGGGGGCAGATGAGCAGTTCTTC. V gene TRBV7-2 combines with J gene TRBJ2-1; 7 nucleotides match TRBD1. CDR1 SGHTA and CDR2 FQGNSA come from the germline V gene. V shed 3 bases, J shed 8 bases, and the junction held 4 bases outside the gene matches. The CDR3 sequence is 13 residues long. Based on the CDR3 plus reference TRBV7-2 and TRBJ2-1, the full variable domain is GAGVSQSPSNKVTEKGKDVELRCDPISGHTALYWYRQSLGQGLEFLIYFQGNSAPDKSGLPSDRFSAERTGGSVSTLTIQRTQQEDSAVYLCASSFKGADEQFFGPGTRLTVL.